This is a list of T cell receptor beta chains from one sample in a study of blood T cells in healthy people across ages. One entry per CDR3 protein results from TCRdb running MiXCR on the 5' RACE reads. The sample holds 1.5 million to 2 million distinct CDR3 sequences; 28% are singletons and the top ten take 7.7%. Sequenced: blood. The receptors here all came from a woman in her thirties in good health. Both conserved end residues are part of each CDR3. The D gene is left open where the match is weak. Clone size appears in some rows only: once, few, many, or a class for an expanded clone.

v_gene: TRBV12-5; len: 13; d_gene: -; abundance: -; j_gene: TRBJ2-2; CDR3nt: TGTGCTGACACCATGATTGGGACCGGGGAGCTGTTTTTT; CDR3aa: CADTMIGTGELFF
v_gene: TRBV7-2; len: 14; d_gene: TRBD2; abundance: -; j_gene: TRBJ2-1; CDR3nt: TGTGCCAGTCGCACCGGACTAGCGTTTAATGAGCAGTTCTTC; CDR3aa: CASRTGLAFNEQFF
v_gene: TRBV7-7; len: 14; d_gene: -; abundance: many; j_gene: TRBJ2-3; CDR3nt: TGTGCCAGCAGCTCAGACCAGGACCCCGATACGCAGTATTTT; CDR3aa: CASSSDQDPDTQYF
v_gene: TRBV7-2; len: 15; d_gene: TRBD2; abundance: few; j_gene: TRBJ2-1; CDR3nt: TGTACCAGCAGCTTATCTAGCGGGAGGGCCCCTGAGCAGTTCTTC; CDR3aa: CTSSLSSGRAPEQFF
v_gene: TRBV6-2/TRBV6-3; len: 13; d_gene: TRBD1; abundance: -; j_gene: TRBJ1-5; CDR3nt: TGTGCCACCGGTCAGGGGGGCAATCAGCCCCAGCATTTT; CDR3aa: CATGQGGNQPQHF
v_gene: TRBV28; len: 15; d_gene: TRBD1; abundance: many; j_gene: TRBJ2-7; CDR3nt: TGTGCCGTTTTGGACAGGGGCCGACACTCCTACGAGCAGTACTTC; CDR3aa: CAVLDRGRHSYEQYF
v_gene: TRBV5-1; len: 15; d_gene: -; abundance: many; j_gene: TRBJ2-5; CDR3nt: TGCGCCAGCAGCGGTGGACCGGGACTTCAAGAGACCCAGTACTTC; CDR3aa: CASSGGPGLQETQYF
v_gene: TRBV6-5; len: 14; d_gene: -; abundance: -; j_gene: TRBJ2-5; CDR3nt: TGTGCCAGCAGTTACGTCGTTAGCGCGGGGACCCAGTACTTC; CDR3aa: CASSYVVSAGTQYF
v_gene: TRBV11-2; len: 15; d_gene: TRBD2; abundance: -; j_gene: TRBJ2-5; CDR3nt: TGTGCCAGCAGCTTCATACGGGGGGGCCAAGAGACCCAGTACTTC; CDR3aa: CASSFIRGGQETQYF
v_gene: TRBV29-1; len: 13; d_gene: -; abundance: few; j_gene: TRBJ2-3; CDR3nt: TGCAACGTTGAAGAGGGTCCCGCAGATACGCAGTATTTT; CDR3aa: CNVEEGPADTQYF
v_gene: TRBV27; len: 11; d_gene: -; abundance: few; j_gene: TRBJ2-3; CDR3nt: TGTGCCAGCAGTTTATACAATACGCAGTATTTT; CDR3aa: CASSLYNTQYF
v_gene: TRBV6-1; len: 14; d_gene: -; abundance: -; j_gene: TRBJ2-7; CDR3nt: TGTGCCAGCAGGGTCCAGGAGGGGAGAGGCGAGCAGTACTTC; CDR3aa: CASRVQEGRGEQYF
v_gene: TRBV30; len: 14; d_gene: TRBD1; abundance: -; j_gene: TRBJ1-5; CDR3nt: TGTGCCTGGAGTGTACTGGACAGGAATCAGCCCCAGCATTTT; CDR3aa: CAWSVLDRNQPQHF
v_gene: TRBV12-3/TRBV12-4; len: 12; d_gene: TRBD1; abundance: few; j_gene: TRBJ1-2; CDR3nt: TGTGCCAGCAGTTTCAGGGGGAATGGCTACACCTTC; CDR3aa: CASSFRGNGYTF
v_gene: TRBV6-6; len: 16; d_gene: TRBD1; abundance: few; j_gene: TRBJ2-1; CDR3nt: TGTGCCAGCAGCGAAAAGGGGGCGGGTCCCTACAATGAGCAGTTCTTC; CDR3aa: CASSEKGAGPYNEQFF
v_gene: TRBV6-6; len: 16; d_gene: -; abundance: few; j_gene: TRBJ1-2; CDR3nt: TGTGCCAGCAGTTACCGGGGGGGACGGGGCGAATTAGGCTACACCTTC; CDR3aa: CASSYRGGRGELGYTF
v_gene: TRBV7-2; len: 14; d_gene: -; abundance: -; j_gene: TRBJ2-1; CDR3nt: TGTGCCAGCAGATCCGACATACCTTACAATGAGCAGTTCTTC; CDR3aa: CASRSDIPYNEQFF
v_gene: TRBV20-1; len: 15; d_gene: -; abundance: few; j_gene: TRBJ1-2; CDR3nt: TGCAGTGCTAGCAGTTGGACGGGCCAGGGGAATGGCCACACCTTC; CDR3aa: CSASSWTGQGNGHTF
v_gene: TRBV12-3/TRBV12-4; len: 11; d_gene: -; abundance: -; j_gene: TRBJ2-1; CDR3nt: TGTGCCAGCAGCTCCAGCGCCCGGGGGTTCTTC; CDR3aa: CASSSSARGFF
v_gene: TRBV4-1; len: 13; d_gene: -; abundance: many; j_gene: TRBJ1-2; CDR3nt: TGCGCCAGCAGCCAAGTTGCCCTGGGCGGCTACACCTTC; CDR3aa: CASSQVALGGYTF
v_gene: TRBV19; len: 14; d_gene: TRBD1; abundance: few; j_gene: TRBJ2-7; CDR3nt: TGTGCCAGTAGTCCCCGACAGGGTCCTAAGGAGCAGTACTTC; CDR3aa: CASSPRQGPKEQYF
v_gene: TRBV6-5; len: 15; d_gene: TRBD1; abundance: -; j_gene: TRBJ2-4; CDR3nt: TGTGCCAGCAGTTCCAAACCGGGACAGGGTTACATTCAGTACTTC; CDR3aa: CASSSKPGQGYIQYF
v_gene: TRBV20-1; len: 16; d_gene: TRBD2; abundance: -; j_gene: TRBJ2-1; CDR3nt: TGCAGTGTCGCAAAATTACTAGCGGTTCCCCCCAATGAGCAGTTCTTC; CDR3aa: CSVAKLLAVPPNEQFF
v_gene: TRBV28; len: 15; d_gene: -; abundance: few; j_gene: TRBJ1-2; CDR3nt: TGTGCCAGCAGTTTTCCGAGGCAGGTTAACTATGGCTACACCTTC; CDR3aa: CASSFPRQVNYGYTF
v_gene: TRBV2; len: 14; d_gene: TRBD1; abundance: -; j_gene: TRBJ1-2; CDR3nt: TGTGCCAGCGGCCGAGACAGGGTTGGAGATGGCTACACCTTC; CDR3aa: CASGRDRVGDGYTF
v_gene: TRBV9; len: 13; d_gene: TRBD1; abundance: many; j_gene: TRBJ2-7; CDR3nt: TGTGCCAGCAGCACCTCAGGACAGGGCGAGCAGTACTTC; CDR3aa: CASSTSGQGEQYF
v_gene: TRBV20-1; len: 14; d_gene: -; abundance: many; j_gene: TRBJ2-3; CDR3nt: TGCAGTGCTCGAGGGGGGGGCCCGACAGATACGCAGTATTTT; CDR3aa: CSARGGGPTDTQYF
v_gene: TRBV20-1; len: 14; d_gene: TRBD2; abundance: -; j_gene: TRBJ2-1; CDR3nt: TGCAGTGCGGCCGGGACTAGTTCCTACAATGAGCAGTTCTTC; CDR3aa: CSAAGTSSYNEQFF
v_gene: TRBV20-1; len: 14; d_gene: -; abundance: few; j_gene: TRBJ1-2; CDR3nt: TGCAGTGCTGCCTTGGCAGGGCTTAGCTATGGCTACACCTTC; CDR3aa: CSAALAGLSYGYTF
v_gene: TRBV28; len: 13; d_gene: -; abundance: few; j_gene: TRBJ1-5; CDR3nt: TGTGCCAGCAACACGGGCGCGGAGGGGCCCCAGCATTTT; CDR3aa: CASNTGAEGPQHF
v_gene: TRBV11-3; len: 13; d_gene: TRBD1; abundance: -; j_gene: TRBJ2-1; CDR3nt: TGTGCCAGCAGCTTAGGGACAGGGGGCGCATGGTTCTTC; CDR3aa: CASSLGTGGAWFF
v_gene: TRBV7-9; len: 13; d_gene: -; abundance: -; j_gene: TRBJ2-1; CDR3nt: TGTGCCGGCAGCCTCCCCCTTTACAATGAGCAGTTCTTC; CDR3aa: CAGSLPLYNEQFF
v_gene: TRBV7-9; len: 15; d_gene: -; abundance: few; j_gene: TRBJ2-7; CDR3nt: TGTGCCAGCAGTTACAGTTCAGGGGCCACCTACGAGCAGTACTTC; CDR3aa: CASSYSSGATYEQYF